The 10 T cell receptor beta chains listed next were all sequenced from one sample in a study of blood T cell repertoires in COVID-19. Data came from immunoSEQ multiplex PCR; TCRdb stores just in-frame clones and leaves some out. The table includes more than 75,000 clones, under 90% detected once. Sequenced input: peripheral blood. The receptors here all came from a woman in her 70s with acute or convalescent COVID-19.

CDR3 coding DNA: TGTGCCAGCAGCCCGCAGAAGATAAACGGGGAGCTGTTTTTT. This sequence encodes CASSPQKINGELFF. The chain has TRBV11-2 and TRBJ2-2; no clear D gene. The CDR3 extends over 14 amino acids. Trimming removed 5 bases from V and 7 bases from J, with 14 bases in between. CDR1 is SGHAT, CDR2 FQNNGV, per germline.

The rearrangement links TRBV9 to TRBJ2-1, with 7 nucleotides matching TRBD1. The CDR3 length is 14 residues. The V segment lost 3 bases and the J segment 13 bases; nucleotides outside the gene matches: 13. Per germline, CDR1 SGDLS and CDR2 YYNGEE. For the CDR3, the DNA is TGTGCCAGCAGCGACGGACAGGCCGCCAGAGGTCAGTTCTTC. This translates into CASSDGQAARGQFF.

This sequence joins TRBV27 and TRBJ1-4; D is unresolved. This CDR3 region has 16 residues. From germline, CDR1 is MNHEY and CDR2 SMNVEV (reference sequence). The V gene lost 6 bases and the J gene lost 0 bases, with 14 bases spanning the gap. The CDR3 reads CASRPLSVTTNEKLFF. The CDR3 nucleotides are TGTGCCAGCAGACCTCTTTCAGTTACAACTAATGAAAAACTGTTTTTT.

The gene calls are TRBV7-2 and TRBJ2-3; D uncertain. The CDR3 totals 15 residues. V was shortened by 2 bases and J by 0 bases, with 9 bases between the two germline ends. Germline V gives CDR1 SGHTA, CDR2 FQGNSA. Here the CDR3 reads CASSLWRSSTDTQYF. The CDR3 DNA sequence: TGTGCCAGCAGCTTATGGCGGAGTAGCACAGATACGCAGTATTTT.

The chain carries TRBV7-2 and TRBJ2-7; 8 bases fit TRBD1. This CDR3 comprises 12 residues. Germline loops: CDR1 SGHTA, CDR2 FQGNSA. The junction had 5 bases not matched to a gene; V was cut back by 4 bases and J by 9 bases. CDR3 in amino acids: CASSSAGGWQYV. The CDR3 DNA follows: TGTGCCAGCAGCTCGGCAGGGGGCTGGCAGTACGTC.

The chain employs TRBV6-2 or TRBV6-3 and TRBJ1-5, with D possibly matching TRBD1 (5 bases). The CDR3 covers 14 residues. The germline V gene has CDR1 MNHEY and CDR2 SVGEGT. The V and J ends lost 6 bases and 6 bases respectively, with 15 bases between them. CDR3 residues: CASSFAGVPQPQHF. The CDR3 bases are TGTGCCAGCAGCTTCGCGGGGGTTCCTCAGCCCCAGCATTTT.

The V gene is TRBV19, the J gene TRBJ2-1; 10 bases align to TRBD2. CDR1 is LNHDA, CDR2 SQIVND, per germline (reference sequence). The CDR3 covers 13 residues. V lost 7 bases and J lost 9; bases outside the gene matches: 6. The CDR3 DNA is TGTGCCAGTATTTCTAGCGGGAGTATTGAGCAGTTCTTC. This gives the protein CASISSGSIEQFF.

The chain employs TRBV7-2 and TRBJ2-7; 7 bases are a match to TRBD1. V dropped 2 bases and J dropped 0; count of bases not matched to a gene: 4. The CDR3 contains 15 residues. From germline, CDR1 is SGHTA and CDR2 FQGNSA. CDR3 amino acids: CASSLLPGGSYEQYV. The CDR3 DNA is TGTGCCAGCAGCTTATTGCCAGGGGGCTCCTACGAGCAGTACGTC.

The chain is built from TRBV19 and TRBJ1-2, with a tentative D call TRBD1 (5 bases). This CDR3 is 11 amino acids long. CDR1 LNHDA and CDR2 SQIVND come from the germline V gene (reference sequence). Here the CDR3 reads CARRGHYGYTF. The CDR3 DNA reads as TGTGCGAGAAGGGGCCACTATGGCTACACCTTC.

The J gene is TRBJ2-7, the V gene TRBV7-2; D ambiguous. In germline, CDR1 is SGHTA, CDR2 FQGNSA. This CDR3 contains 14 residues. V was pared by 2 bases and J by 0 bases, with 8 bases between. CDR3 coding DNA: TGTGCCAGCAGCTTAAACACAAACTCCTACGAGCAGTACGTC. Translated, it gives CASSLNTNSYEQYV.